This TCR beta chain was identified in a study of T cell responses to AZD1222 COVID-19 vaccine. Study overall: Second doses were pooled across both intervals (about 4 or about 12 weeks). General observations from the study: Clonal diversity may have been underestimated in mostly white British donors.

Clones were read by immunoSEQ multiplex PCR, and TCRdb kept only the in-frame ones, dropping some. In the table there are some 130,000 clones, 93% of which are singletons. To note about this clone: Its antigen is still unknown.

Germline V gives CDR1 LNHDA, CDR2 SQIVND (reference sequence). The CDR3 is 16 residues long. Trimming took 4 bases from V and 0 from J, leaving 15 bases between them. The sequence derives from an adult in good health. The sequences come from peripheral blood, collected on day 0 of AZD1222 vaccination. J is TRBJ1-1 and V is TRBV19; D perhaps matches TRBD1 (6 bases). CDR3 bases: TGTGCCAGTAGTACGGACAGCCTCCTAATGAACACTGAAGCTTTCTTT. As protein: CASSTDSLLMNTEAFF.